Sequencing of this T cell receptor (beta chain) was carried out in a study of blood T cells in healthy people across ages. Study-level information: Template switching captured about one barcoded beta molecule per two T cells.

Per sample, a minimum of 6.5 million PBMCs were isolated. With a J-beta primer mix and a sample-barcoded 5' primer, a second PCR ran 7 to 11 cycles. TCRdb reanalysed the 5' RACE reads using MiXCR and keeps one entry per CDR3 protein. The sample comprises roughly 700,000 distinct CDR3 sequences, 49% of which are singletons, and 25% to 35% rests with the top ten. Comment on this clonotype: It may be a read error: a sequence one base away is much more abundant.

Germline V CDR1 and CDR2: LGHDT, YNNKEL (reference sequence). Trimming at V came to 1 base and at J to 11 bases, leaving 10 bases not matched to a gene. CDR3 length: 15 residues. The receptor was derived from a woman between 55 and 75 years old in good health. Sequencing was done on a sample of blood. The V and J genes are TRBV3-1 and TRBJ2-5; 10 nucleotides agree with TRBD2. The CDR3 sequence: CASSQGLAGVNEQYF. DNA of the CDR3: TGTGCCAGCAGCCAAGGGCTAGCGGGAGTCAATGAGCAGTACTTC.